A single sample is the source of the 29 T cell receptor beta chains below, sequenced in a study of CD8 T cells in Susac syndrome. It was with random hexamers that about 0.45 to 1 ug RNA was reverse transcribed. MiXCR was run by TCRdb on the immunoSEQ multiplex PCR reads, yielding one entry per CDR3 protein. The data contain 75,000 to 100,000 distinct CDR3 sequences, 90% to 95% of them singletons. Sequenced input: CD8+ T cells from PBMCs. The receptors originated from a human donor in good health.

This chain uses TRBV9 with TRBJ2-3, with 9 positions matching TRBD2. Trimming removed 0 bases from V and 5 bases from J; junction bases left unmatched: 16. The CDR3 is made up of 19 amino acids. The germline V gene has CDR1 SGDLS and CDR2 YYNGEE. In nucleotides, the CDR3 is TGTGCCAGCAGCGTAGGAATTCGAAGGACTAGCGAAAACTTAGATACGCAGTATTTT. It encodes CASSVGIRRTSENLDTQYF.

The chain recombines TRBV15 with TRBJ1-5; no firm D call. V lost 1 base, J lost 6 bases, and 4 bases lay in between. The V gene's germline CDR1 is LNHNV and CDR2 YYDKDF (reference sequence). This CDR3 has 12 residues. CDR3 in DNA: TGTGCCACCAGCAGAGGGGTTCAGCCCCAGCATTTT. This encodes CATSRGVQPQHF.

The chain has TRBV28 and TRBJ1-1; 7 bases are a match to TRBD1. The CDR3 loop spans 14 amino acids. Germline V gene data show CDR1 as MDHEN and CDR2 as SYDVKM. Trimming took 2 bases from V and 3 from J; bases not matched to a gene: 3. CDR3 region: CASSLRTGHTEAFF. CDR3 DNA sequence: TGTGCCAGCAGTTTACGGACAGGACACACTGAAGCTTTCTTT.

This chain joins TRBV4-1 and TRBJ2-5; 7 bases map to TRBD1. This CDR3 has 15 residues. The germline V gene encodes CDR1 MGHRA and CDR2 YSYEKL. After removal of 3 bases from V and 2 bases from J, the junction contained 6 bases not matched to a gene. CDR3 amino acids: CASSQLRQGQETQYF. For the CDR3, the DNA is TGCGCCAGCAGCCAGCTACGACAGGGACAAGAGACCCAGTACTTC.

The CDR3 DNA reads TGCAGTGCTAGAGATGTCGGAACTAGCGGATACGAGCAGTACGTC. Translating gives CSARDVGTSGYEQYV. This sequence joins TRBV20-1 and TRBJ2-7, with 8 nucleotides matching TRBD2. Germline values: CDR1 DFQATT, CDR2 SNEGSKA (reference sequence). V trimming: 0 bases; J trimming: 4 bases; junction bases outside the gene matches: 8. This CDR3 comprises 15 residues.

This rearrangement joins TRBV27 to TRBJ2-1; 10 bases map to TRBD2. This CDR3 is built from 14 residues. CDR1 is MNHEY, CDR2 SMNVEV, per germline (reference sequence). The trim removed 5 bases at V and 7 bases at J, leaving 5 bases unmatched. Written as DNA, the CDR3 is TGTGCCAGCAGTCCCCCAGCGGGAGGGAATGAGCAGTTCTTC. This gives the protein CASSPPAGGNEQFF.

This chain joins TRBV7-6 and TRBJ1-1, with a tentative D call TRBD1 (6 bases). The CDR3 loop spans 14 amino acids. V was trimmed by 5 bases and J by 6 bases, leaving 16 bases between them. Germline CDR1 reads SGHVS; CDR2 reads FNYEAQ. This CDR3 reads CASSRTTGWPEAFF. CDR3 nucleotides: TGTGCCAGCAGCCGGACTACAGGGTGGCCTGAAGCTTTCTTT.

The chain employs TRBV24-1 and TRBJ2-1; TRBD2 matches at 7 bases. The length of the CDR3 is 15 residues. Germline CDR1 is KGHDR and CDR2 is SFDVKD. The V gene end was trimmed by 9 bases and the J gene end by 2 bases; junction bases not matched to a gene: 9. As DNA, the CDR3 is TGTGCCACCCTAGGGAGGGGTCCCACCTACAATGAGCAGTTCTTC. It encodes CATLGRGPTYNEQFF.

This clonotype was observed a handful of times. The chain employs TRBV29-1 and TRBJ2-6; 8 nucleotides agree with TRBD2. The germline CDR1 and CDR2 sequences are SQVTM and ANQGSEA. The length of the CDR3 is 15 residues. The junction had 7 bases not matched to a gene; V was cut back by 5 bases and J by 4 bases. CDR3 sequence reads: CSVPLLAEGANVLTF. The DNA of the CDR3 is TGCAGCGTTCCCCTACTAGCGGAAGGGGCCAACGTCCTGACTTTC.

V usage is TRBV29-1 and J usage is TRBJ1-2, with 8 bases identical to TRBD1. Germline V gives CDR1 SQVTM, CDR2 ANQGSEA. The CDR3 loop spans 11 amino acids. With 4 bases clipped from V and 7 bases from J, the junction kept 2 bases outside the gene matches. CDR3: CSVGTGGGYTF. DNA for the CDR3: TGCAGCGTTGGAACAGGGGGTGGCTACACCTTC.

The genes are TRBV29-1 and TRBJ1-2, with 8 bases fitting TRBD1. Trimming at V came to 4 bases and at J to 8 bases, leaving 9 bases not matched to a gene. In germline, CDR1 is SQVTM, CDR2 ANQGSEA. CDR3 length: 13 amino acids. The CDR3: CSVVEDRASGYTF. CDR3 DNA sequence: TGCAGCGTTGTCGAGGACAGGGCGAGCGGCTACACCTTC.

The J gene is TRBJ2-1, the V gene TRBV24-1; D call uncertain. This CDR3 comprises 14 residues. From germline, CDR1 is KGHDR and CDR2 SFDVKD. Deletions cut 9 bases from V and 8 bases from J, with 19 bases between. CDR3 bases: TGTGCCACCTCTAGGTCGGTGTCTGGCTATGAGCAGTTCTTC. Translated, it gives CATSRSVSGYEQFF.

The chain combines TRBV7-9 with TRBJ2-3; D is unclear. The CDR3 consists of 13 residues. Germline V gene lookup returns CDR1 SEHNR and CDR2 FQNEAQ (reference sequence). V was trimmed by 10 bases and J by 2 bases, leaving 13 bases between them. The CDR3 is CATLKAPTDTQYF. The CDR3 DNA sequence: TGTGCCACCCTCAAGGCTCCCACAGATACGCAGTATTTT.

The chain couples TRBV27 to TRBJ2-7; 8 nucleotides line up with TRBD2. With 2 bases clipped from V and 4 bases from J, the junction kept 7 bases outside the gene matches. Germline assignment: CDR1 MNHEY and CDR2 SMNVEV (reference sequence). CDR3 length equals 15 residues. For the CDR3, the DNA is TGTGCCAGCAGTTTACGGCCTAGCGGGCCATACGAGCAGTACGTC. Its protein is CASSLRPSGPYEQYV.

This clonotype was seen just once. V and J are TRBV4-1 and TRBJ2-1; possibly TRBD2 for D (5 bases). V dropped 0 bases and J dropped 0 bases, with 9 bases sitting between them. The CDR3 consists of 16 residues. Germline-derived CDR1 and CDR2 are MGHRA and YSYEKL. Here the CDR3 DNA reads TGCGCCAGCAGCCAAGAAGGACTTCGCTCCTACAATGAGCAGTTCTTC. This gives the protein CASSQEGLRSYNEQFF.

J is TRBJ2-7 and V is TRBV6-5, with 9 bases aligning to TRBD2. V lost 0 bases to trimming and J lost 6 bases; unmatched junction nucleotides: 3. The CDR3 has 14 amino acids. The germline gives CDR1 MNHEY, CDR2 SVGAGI. Written as DNA, the CDR3 is TGTGCCAGCAGTTACTCGGGTAGCGGGAGCGAGCAGTACGTC. It is translated as CASSYSGSGSEQYV.

The V call is TRBV27, the J call TRBJ2-5, with 7 bases that match TRBD2. V dropped 2 bases and J dropped 4; count of bases not matched to a gene: 4. From germline, CDR1 is MNHEY and CDR2 SMNVEV (reference sequence). The CDR3 covers 14 residues. CDR3 DNA sequence: TGTGCCAGCAGTTTAATTCGCGGGGGAGAGACCCAGTACTTC. This sequence encodes CASSLIRGGETQYF.

The chain has TRBV6-1 and TRBJ2-2; D call uncertain. CDR3 length equals 14 residues. Germline values: CDR1 MNHNS, CDR2 SASEGT. Trimming shortened V by 5 bases and J by 4 bases, and 11 bases separated the two germline ends. Here the CDR3 reads CASSITEFTGELFF. The CDR3 nucleotides are TGTGCCAGCAGTATAACAGAGTTCACCGGGGAGCTGTTTTTT.

This sequence joins TRBV7-2 and TRBJ1-5, with D hard to call. Germline loops: CDR1 SGHTA, CDR2 FQGNSA. The ends were cut back, 5 bases at V and 0 bases at J, with 17 bases in the middle. There are 17 residues in the CDR3. The CDR3 protein is CASSRALGLNSNQPQHF. DNA of the CDR3: TGTGCCAGCAGCCGCGCTCTTGGGCTGAATAGCAATCAGCCCCAGCATTTT.

V usage is TRBV19 and J usage is TRBJ2-1; 10 bases are shared with TRBD2. The germline V gene encodes CDR1 LNHDA and CDR2 SQIVND (reference sequence). This CDR3 comprises 17 residues. V lost 5 bases, J lost 5 bases, and 12 bases stayed unmatched. Written as DNA, the CDR3 is TGTGCCAGTAGTCTCCTCGGACTAGCGGAGATAAACAATGAGCAGTTCTTC. It encodes CASSLLGLAEINNEQFF.

The chain has TRBV20-1 and TRBJ1-1, with D maybe TRBD1 (6 bases). The V and J ends lost 0 bases and 11 bases respectively, with 13 bases between them. The length of the CDR3 is 12 residues. From germline, CDR1 is DFQATT and CDR2 SNEGSKA (reference sequence). The CDR3 reads CSARDARGWAFF. The CDR3 DNA sequence: TGCAGTGCTAGAGACGCCAGGGGATGGGCTTTCTTT.

The chain combines TRBV24-1 with TRBJ2-3; TRBD2 matches 14 bases. The CDR3 is 20 residues long. Germline assignment: CDR1 KGHDR and CDR2 SFDVKD. The junction had 13 bases not matched to a gene; V was cut back by 4 bases and J by 2 bases. The CDR3, as DNA: TGTGCCACCAGTGAAGAGACTAGCGGGGGGGGACTCCTCACCACAGATACGCAGTATTTT. It codes for CATSEETSGGGLLTTDTQYF.

This chain links TRBV6-5 with TRBJ1-1; D uncertain. This CDR3 is 15 amino acids long. With 0 bases removed from V and 5 bases from J, the gap between germline ends came to 13 bases. CDR1 is MNHEY, CDR2 SVGAGI, per germline. CDR3 sequence: CASSYSTGFRTEAFF. Written as DNA, the CDR3 is TGTGCCAGCAGTTACTCGACGGGGTTCAGAACTGAAGCTTTCTTT.

The chain carries TRBV29-1 and TRBJ1-2; D might be TRBD1 (5 bases). The germline V and J ends were trimmed by 0 bases and 8 bases, with 22 bases remaining between them. The CDR3 consists of 16 residues. Germline loops: CDR1 SQVTM, CDR2 ANQGSEA. In nucleotides, the CDR3 is TGCAGCGTTGAAGAGATTAGGGGCAGGGTGATCCCCGGCTACACCTTC. Amino acids: CSVEEIRGRVIPGYTF.

The chain has TRBV9 and TRBJ2-1, with TRBD2 matching 7 bases. The length of the CDR3 is 14 residues. The V segment lost 7 bases and the J segment 3 bases; nucleotides outside the gene matches: 7. Germline values: CDR1 SGDLS, CDR2 YYNGEE. Here the CDR3 reads CASGRASGYNEQFF. In DNA form, the CDR3 reads TGTGCCAGCGGCCGGGCTAGCGGCTACAATGAGCAGTTCTTC.

V gene TRBV19 combines with J gene TRBJ1-1; weak D call: TRBD1 (5 bases). The V and J ends lost 9 bases and 4 bases respectively, with 12 bases between them. The CDR3 runs 12 residues. Germline V gives CDR1 LNHDA, CDR2 SQIVND (reference sequence). The CDR3 reads CASYPGGTEAFF. CDR3 nucleotides: TGTGCCAGCTACCCCGGGGGCACTGAAGCTTTCTTT.

The chain employs TRBV7-8 and TRBJ2-1; no reliable D call. CDR3 size: 14 residues. The V end was cut by 4 bases, the J end by 4 bases, with 11 bases between. CDR1 and CDR2 (germline): SGHVS, FQNEAQ. Here the CDR3 reads CASSSERRYNEQFF. In DNA form, the CDR3 reads TGTGCCAGCAGCTCGGAGAGGAGATACAATGAGCAGTTCTTC. Supplemented by reference TRBV7-8 and TRBJ2-1, the full variable domain reads GAGVSQSPRYKVAKRGQDVALRCDPISGHVSLFWYQQALGQGPEFLTYFQNEAQLDKSGLPSDRFFAERPEGSVSTLKIQRTQQEDSAVYLCASSSERRYNEQFFGPGTRLTVL.

This chain links TRBV1 with TRBJ2-2; no DNA check was done on the table's D call, TRBD1. TRBV1 constitutes a pseudogene. This CDR3 contains 22 residues. CDR3 region: CTSSFSGGRETRSLSDTGELFF. The CDR3 DNA follows: TGCACCAGCAGCTTCTCAGGGGGGAGGGAGACTCGCTCCCTGTCGGACACCGGGGAGCTGTTTTTT.

The DNA for the CDR3 is TGTGCCAGCAGTAGGGGGGTTGTAAATGAGCAGTTCTTC. It yields the protein CASSRGVVNEQFF. The chain carries TRBV27 and TRBJ2-1; D possibly matches TRBD1 or TRBD2 (6 bases each). Germline V gene lookup returns CDR1 MNHEY and CDR2 SMNVEV (reference sequence). The V and J ends lost 5 bases and 7 bases respectively, with 12 bases between them. This CDR3 is 13 amino acids long.